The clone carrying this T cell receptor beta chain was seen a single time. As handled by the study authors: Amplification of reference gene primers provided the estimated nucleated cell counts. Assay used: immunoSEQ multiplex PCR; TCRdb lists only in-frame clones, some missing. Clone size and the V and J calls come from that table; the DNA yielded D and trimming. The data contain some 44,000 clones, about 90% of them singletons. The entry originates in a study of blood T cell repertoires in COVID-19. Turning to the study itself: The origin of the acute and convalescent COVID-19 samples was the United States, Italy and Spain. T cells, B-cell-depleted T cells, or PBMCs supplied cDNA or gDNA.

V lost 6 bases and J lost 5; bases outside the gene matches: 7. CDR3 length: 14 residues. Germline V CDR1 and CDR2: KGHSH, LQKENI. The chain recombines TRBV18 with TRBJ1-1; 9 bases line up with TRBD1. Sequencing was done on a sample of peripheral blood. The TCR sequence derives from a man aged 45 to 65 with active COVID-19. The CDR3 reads CASSAGQGGTEAFF. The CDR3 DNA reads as TGTGCCAGCTCTGCGGGACAGGGAGGTACTGAAGCTTTCTTT.